The rows below give T cell receptor beta chains drawn from one sample of a study of T cell responses to AZD1222 COVID-19 vaccine. TCRdb's table, derived via immunoSEQ multiplex PCR, lists solely in-frame clones and lacks some. The sample shows approximately 100,000 clones, roughly 90% of them seen only once. This specimen consisted of peripheral blood, obtained on day 0 of AZD1222 vaccination. The origin of the receptors is an adult in good health. Each CDR3 is given with its conserved first and last residue. The order of the fields is D gene, clone size, J gene, V gene, CDR3 length, CDR3 protein, CDR3 DNA. A D gene is named only where the DNA matches it firmly. Expanded clones get a size class; other rows say once, few or many, or leave the size out.

d_call: TRBD1; clone_size: NA; j_call: TRBJ1-2; v_call: TRBV28; cdr3_length: 15; cdr3_aa: CASSGGGQGGFGYTF; cdr3_nt: TGTGCCAGCAGTGGAGGGGGACAGGGGGGATTTGGCTACACCTTC
d_call: TRBD2; clone_size: NA; j_call: TRBJ2-2; v_call: TRBV10-3; cdr3_length: 17; cdr3_aa: CAISDGLAGSNTGELFF; cdr3_nt: TGTGCCATCAGTGATGGACTAGCGGGATCGAACACCGGGGAGCTGTTTTTT
d_call: TRBD1; clone_size: few; j_call: TRBJ1-5; v_call: TRBV6-5; cdr3_length: 13; cdr3_aa: CASTWTGEQPQHF; cdr3_nt: TGTGCCAGCACTTGGACAGGGGAACAGCCCCAGCATTTT
d_call: NA; clone_size: NA; j_call: TRBJ1-2; v_call: TRBV3-1/TRBV3-2; cdr3_length: 15; cdr3_aa: CASSPSTVTLGGYTF; cdr3_nt: TGTGCCAGCAGCCCCTCGACAGTTACGCTAGGTGGCTACACCTTC
d_call: TRBD2; clone_size: once; j_call: TRBJ2-7; v_call: TRBV7-2; cdr3_length: 17; cdr3_aa: CASSFPGTSGQTYEQYF; cdr3_nt: TGTGCCAGCAGCTTCCCCGGGACTAGCGGACAGACCTACGAGCAGTACTTC
d_call: NA; clone_size: NA; j_call: TRBJ1-1; v_call: TRBV7-9; cdr3_length: 14; cdr3_aa: CASSPPRANTEAFF; cdr3_nt: TGTGCCAGCAGCCCGCCCCGCGCGAACACTGAAGCTTTCTTT
d_call: TRBD1; clone_size: NA; j_call: TRBJ1-6; v_call: TRBV5-6; cdr3_length: 17; cdr3_aa: CASSLYGTGGSNSPLHF; cdr3_nt: TGTGCCAGCAGCTTGTACGGGACAGGGGGCTCAAATTCACCCCTCCACTTT
d_call: NA; clone_size: NA; j_call: TRBJ2-2; v_call: TRBV28; cdr3_length: 13; cdr3_aa: CATDQGNTGELFF; cdr3_nt: TGTGCCACCGATCAGGGGAACACCGGGGAGCTGTTTTTT
d_call: NA; clone_size: once; j_call: TRBJ2-7; v_call: TRBV25-1; cdr3_length: 14; cdr3_aa: CASSDRGHSYEQYF; cdr3_nt: TGTGCCAGCAGTGACAGGGGACACTCCTACGAGCAGTACTTC
d_call: NA; clone_size: NA; j_call: TRBJ1-1; v_call: TRBV10-1; cdr3_length: 17; cdr3_aa: CASSETVLGRQNTEAFF; cdr3_nt: TGCGCCAGCAGTGAGACCGTGTTAGGAAGACAGAACACTGAAGCTTTCTTT
d_call: NA; clone_size: NA; j_call: TRBJ2-7; v_call: TRBV10-3; cdr3_length: 12; cdr3_aa: CAISNEGDEQYF; cdr3_nt: TGTGCCATCAGTAATGAGGGGGACGAGCAGTACTTC
d_call: NA; clone_size: NA; j_call: TRBJ1-6; v_call: TRBV2; cdr3_length: 14; cdr3_aa: CASRPDIYNSPLHF; cdr3_nt: TGTGCCAGCAGGCCGGACATCTATAATTCACCCCTCCACTTT
d_call: NA; clone_size: NA; j_call: TRBJ1-6; v_call: TRBV19; cdr3_length: 16; cdr3_aa: CASSIDLQGYNSPLHF; cdr3_nt: TGTGCCAGTAGTATAGATCTTCAGGGCTACAATTCACCCCTCCACTTT
d_call: TRBD1; clone_size: NA; j_call: TRBJ1-1; v_call: TRBV27; cdr3_length: 15; cdr3_aa: CASSPRQGWNTEAFF; cdr3_nt: TGTGCCAGCAGCCCACGACAGGGGTGGAACACTGAAGCTTTCTTT
d_call: NA; clone_size: few; j_call: TRBJ2-7; v_call: TRBV6-1; cdr3_length: 11; cdr3_aa: CASSEINEQYF; cdr3_nt: TGTGCCAGCAGTGAAATAAACGAGCAGTACTTC
d_call: NA; clone_size: NA; j_call: TRBJ1-4; v_call: TRBV6-5; cdr3_length: 14; cdr3_aa: CASSYSADNEKLFF; cdr3_nt: TGTGCCAGCAGTTACTCGGCAGACAATGAAAAACTGTTTTTT
d_call: TRBD1; clone_size: NA; j_call: TRBJ1-5; v_call: TRBV18; cdr3_length: 20; cdr3_aa: CASSLRRQGMTASSNQPQHF; cdr3_nt: TGTGCCAGCTCACTAAGACGACAGGGGATGACCGCGAGTAGCAATCAGCCCCAGCATTTT
d_call: TRBD2; clone_size: NA; j_call: TRBJ2-3; v_call: TRBV9; cdr3_length: 15; cdr3_aa: CASSVSGTSPDTQYF; cdr3_nt: TGTGCCAGCAGCGTCAGCGGGACTTCCCCAGATACGCAGTATTTT
d_call: TRBD2; clone_size: NA; j_call: TRBJ2-7; v_call: TRBV4-1; cdr3_length: 16; cdr3_aa: CASSPYIAGHGREQYF; cdr3_nt: TGCGCCAGCAGTCCCTACATAGCGGGACACGGTAGGGAGCAGTACTTC
d_call: NA; clone_size: once; j_call: TRBJ2-3; v_call: TRBV18; cdr3_length: 13; cdr3_aa: CASSPGPPDTQYF; cdr3_nt: TGTGCCAGCTCACCGGGTCCCCCAGATACGCAGTATTTT
d_call: TRBD1; clone_size: NA; j_call: TRBJ1-4; v_call: TRBV7-9; cdr3_length: 15; cdr3_aa: CASSLALGQDEKLFF; cdr3_nt: TGTGCCAGCAGCTTAGCACTGGGACAGGATGAAAAACTGTTTTTT
d_call: NA; clone_size: NA; j_call: TRBJ2-7; v_call: TRBV6-6; cdr3_length: 14; cdr3_aa: CASIPGPGPYEQYF; cdr3_nt: TGTGCCAGCATCCCCGGACCCGGACCGTACGAGCAGTACTTC
d_call: TRBD1; clone_size: NA; j_call: TRBJ1-5; v_call: TRBV10-3; cdr3_length: 15; cdr3_aa: CAISPGQGTNQPQHF; cdr3_nt: TGTGCCATCAGCCCTGGACAGGGAACCAATCAGCCCCAGCATTTT
d_call: TRBD1; clone_size: NA; j_call: TRBJ2-2; v_call: TRBV13; cdr3_length: 16; cdr3_aa: CASSLVPDRGRGELFF; cdr3_nt: TGTGCCAGCAGCTTAGTACCGGACAGGGGGCGAGGGGAGCTGTTTTTT
d_call: TRBD2; clone_size: NA; j_call: TRBJ2-4; v_call: TRBV19; cdr3_length: 14; cdr3_aa: CASNSGRAQNIQYF; cdr3_nt: TGTGCCAGTAATAGCGGGAGGGCCCAAAACATTCAGTACTTC
d_call: NA; clone_size: NA; j_call: TRBJ2-7; v_call: TRBV5-1; cdr3_length: 16; cdr3_aa: CASSSQAVGSSYEQYF; cdr3_nt: TGCGCCAGCAGCTCCCAAGCGGTGGGGAGCTCCTACGAGCAGTACTTC
d_call: TRBD1; clone_size: once; j_call: TRBJ1-1; v_call: TRBV5-1; cdr3_length: 15; cdr3_aa: CASSLGGQGNTEAFF; cdr3_nt: TGCGCCAGCAGCTTGGGGGGACAGGGTAACACTGAAGCTTTCTTT
d_call: NA; clone_size: NA; j_call: TRBJ1-1; v_call: TRBV30; cdr3_length: 13; cdr3_aa: CAWDPGQMHDAFF; cdr3_nt: TGTGCCTGGGACCCCGGGCAGATGCATGACGCTTTCTTT
d_call: NA; clone_size: NA; j_call: TRBJ1-1; v_call: TRBV27; cdr3_length: 15; cdr3_aa: CASSPLPIGGTEAFF; cdr3_nt: TGTGCCAGCAGCCCCCTCCCGATCGGTGGGACTGAAGCTTTCTTT
d_call: TRBD2; clone_size: NA; j_call: TRBJ2-2; v_call: TRBV4-1; cdr3_length: 16; cdr3_aa: CASRRTSGENTGELFF; cdr3_nt: TGCGCCAGCAGACGGACTAGCGGGGAGAACACCGGGGAGCTGTTTTTT
d_call: NA; clone_size: few; j_call: TRBJ2-5; v_call: TRBV6-5; cdr3_length: 14; cdr3_aa: CASAGLDRGETQYF; cdr3_nt: TGTGCCAGCGCCGGGCTAGATCGCGGGGAGACCCAGTACTTC
d_call: NA; clone_size: NA; j_call: TRBJ1-4; v_call: TRBV29-1; cdr3_length: 12; cdr3_aa: CSVVKANEKLFF; cdr3_nt: TGCAGCGTGGTTAAAGCTAATGAAAAACTGTTTTTT
d_call: TRBD1; clone_size: NA; j_call: TRBJ2-1; v_call: TRBV18; cdr3_length: 15; cdr3_aa: CASSPGQGIGNEQFF; cdr3_nt: TGTGCCAGCTCACCCGGACAGGGGATCGGCAATGAGCAGTTCTTC
d_call: TRBD1; clone_size: NA; j_call: TRBJ2-1; v_call: TRBV13; cdr3_length: 17; cdr3_aa: CASSPQAFRDRANEQFF; cdr3_nt: TGTGCCAGCAGCCCCCAGGCCTTCCGGGACAGGGCCAATGAGCAGTTCTTC
d_call: NA; clone_size: NA; j_call: TRBJ1-2; v_call: TRBV12-3/TRBV12-4; cdr3_length: 12; cdr3_aa: CASSTANYGYTF; cdr3_nt: TGTGCCAGCAGTACAGCTAACTATGGCTACACCTTC
d_call: TRBD2; clone_size: NA; j_call: TRBJ2-1; v_call: TRBV11-2; cdr3_length: 15; cdr3_aa: CASSLGTSGSGEQFF; cdr3_nt: TGTGCCAGCAGCTTAGGGACTAGCGGGAGTGGTGAGCAGTTCTTC
d_call: NA; clone_size: NA; j_call: TRBJ1-1; v_call: TRBV10-3; cdr3_length: 13; cdr3_aa: CAISPNLNTEAFF; cdr3_nt: TGTGCCATCAGTCCGAACTTGAACACTGAAGCTTTCTTT
d_call: NA; clone_size: few; j_call: TRBJ2-6; v_call: TRBV5-1; cdr3_length: 14; cdr3_aa: CASSQNSGANVLTF; cdr3_nt: TGCGCCAGCAGCCAAAACTCTGGGGCCAACGTCCTGACTTTC
d_call: NA; clone_size: NA; j_call: TRBJ2-1; v_call: TRBV5-4; cdr3_length: 14; cdr3_aa: CASSLAGQYNEQFF; cdr3_nt: TGTGCCAGCAGCTTGGCCGGGCAGTACAATGAGCAGTTCTTC
d_call: NA; clone_size: once; j_call: TRBJ2-7; v_call: TRBV30; cdr3_length: 13; cdr3_aa: CAWSPRRGGEQYF; cdr3_nt: TGTGCCTGGAGTCCCCGGAGGGGGGGAGAGCAGTACTTC
d_call: NA; clone_size: NA; j_call: TRBJ2-3; v_call: TRBV9; cdr3_length: 15; cdr3_aa: CASSPVRTSTDTQYF; cdr3_nt: TGTGCCAGCAGCCCCGTGCGGACTAGCACAGATACGCAGTATTTT
d_call: NA; clone_size: once; j_call: TRBJ2-2; v_call: TRBV9; cdr3_length: 14; cdr3_aa: CASSERTYTGELFF; cdr3_nt: TGTGCCAGCAGCGAACGGACTTACACCGGGGAGCTGTTTTTT
d_call: NA; clone_size: NA; j_call: TRBJ2-7; v_call: TRBV19; cdr3_length: 15; cdr3_aa: CASSHGQSPTYEQYF; cdr3_nt: TGTGCCAGTAGCCACGGACAGTCGCCAACCTACGAGCAGTACTTC
d_call: TRBD2; clone_size: few; j_call: TRBJ2-1; v_call: TRBV7-8; cdr3_length: 14; cdr3_aa: CALTGTNSYNEQFF; cdr3_nt: TGTGCCCTAACCGGGACTAACTCCTACAATGAGCAGTTCTTC
d_call: NA; clone_size: few; j_call: TRBJ1-1; v_call: TRBV24-1; cdr3_length: 12; cdr3_aa: CATSGRGGEAFF; cdr3_nt: TGTGCCACCAGTGGGCGTGGAGGGGAAGCTTTCTTT
d_call: NA; clone_size: NA; j_call: TRBJ1-2; v_call: TRBV7-6; cdr3_length: 16; cdr3_aa: CASSLQKAGADYGYTF; cdr3_nt: TGTGCCAGCAGCTTACAGAAAGCGGGGGCTGACTATGGCTACACCTTC
d_call: NA; clone_size: NA; j_call: TRBJ2-1; v_call: TRBV30; cdr3_length: 13; cdr3_aa: CASTGPLYNEQFF; cdr3_nt: TGTGCCTCTACCGGGCCCCTCTACAATGAGCAGTTCTTC
d_call: NA; clone_size: few; j_call: TRBJ2-7; v_call: TRBV5-1; cdr3_length: 15; cdr3_aa: CASSPGQSNSYEQYF; cdr3_nt: TGCGCCAGCAGCCCCGGACAGAGCAACTCCTACGAGCAGTACTTC
d_call: NA; clone_size: NA; j_call: TRBJ1-4; v_call: TRBV18; cdr3_length: 12; cdr3_aa: CASSPLSEKLFF; cdr3_nt: TGTGCCAGCTCACCACTCTCTGAAAAACTGTTTTTT